This is a list of T cell receptor beta chains from one sample in a study of T cell changes during pregnancy in multiple sclerosis. The table came from immunoSEQ multiplex PCR; TCRdb's copy has only in-frame clones and leaves some out. The sample has 20,000 to 25,000 clones, approximately 92% seen once. The sample in question was CD8+ T cells from peripheral blood mononuclear cells, obtained in the third trimester of pregnancy. These receptors were obtained from a female donor with multiple sclerosis, enrolled in a pregnancy study. Both conserved end residues are part of each CDR3. Fields, in order: J gene, V gene, CDR3 protein.

J: TRBJ2-1
V: TRBV7-8
CDR3: CASSPREQGANNEQFF

J: TRBJ1-2
V: TRBV7-2
CDR3: CASSPGGAGYTF

J: TRBJ2-7
V: TRBV2
CDR3: CASSDPGQPYEQYF

J: TRBJ2-1
V: TRBV9
CDR3: CASSVGQGRLYNEQFF

J: TRBJ2-5
V: TRBV6-5
CDR3: CASSTSDRGQETQYF

J: TRBJ1-5
V: TRBV4-1
CDR3: CASSQGRGSNQPQHF

J: TRBJ2-7
V: TRBV19
CDR3: CASSSDRPYEQYF

J: TRBJ1-1
V: TRBV28
CDR3: CASSFLTDEAFF

J: TRBJ2-3
V: TRBV18
CDR3: CASSPGGSTDTQYF

J: TRBJ2-2
V: TRBV28
CDR3: CASRNRGMGTGELFF

J: TRBJ2-1
V: TRBV2
CDR3: CASSEVRGYEQFF

J: TRBJ2-2
V: TRBV2
CDR3: CASSRRGSGTGELFF

J: TRBJ2-3
V: TRBV9
CDR3: CASSVGTRRAGPDTQYF

J: TRBJ2-2
V: TRBV7-9
CDR3: CASSTTGSGELFF

J: TRBJ1-2
V: TRBV5-4
CDR3: CASSLNRVANYGYTF

J: TRBJ1-1
V: TRBV7-9
CDR3: CASRLSEAFF

J: TRBJ1-1
V: TRBV6-6
CDR3: CASSYSSGDTEAFF

J: NA
V: TRBV19
CDR3: CASSKAGLAGVYEQYF

J: TRBJ2-7
V: TRBV10-3
CDR3: CAISESPGVEQYF

J: TRBJ2-1
V: TRBV7-7
CDR3: CASSLFAGESYNEQFF

J: TRBJ2-7
V: TRBV6-1
CDR3: CASSGNPARLEQYF

J: TRBJ2-7
V: TRBV4-1
CDR3: CASSQVGLAGREQYF

J: TRBJ2-5
V: TRBV30
CDR3: CAWSVGGGVMTQYF

J: TRBJ2-1
V: TRBV19
CDR3: CASSMGQSSYNEQFF